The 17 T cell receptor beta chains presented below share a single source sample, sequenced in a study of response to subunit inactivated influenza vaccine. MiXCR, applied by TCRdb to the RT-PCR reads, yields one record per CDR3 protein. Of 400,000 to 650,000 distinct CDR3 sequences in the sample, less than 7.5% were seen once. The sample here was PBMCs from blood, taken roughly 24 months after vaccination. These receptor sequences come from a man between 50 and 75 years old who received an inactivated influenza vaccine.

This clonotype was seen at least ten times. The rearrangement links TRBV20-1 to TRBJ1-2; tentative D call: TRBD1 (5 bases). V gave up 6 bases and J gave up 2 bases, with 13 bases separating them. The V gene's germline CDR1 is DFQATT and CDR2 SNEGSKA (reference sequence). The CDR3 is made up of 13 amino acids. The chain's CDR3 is CSAFGTNNYGYTF. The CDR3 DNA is TGCAGTGCCTTCGGGACGAACAACTATGGCTACACCTTC.

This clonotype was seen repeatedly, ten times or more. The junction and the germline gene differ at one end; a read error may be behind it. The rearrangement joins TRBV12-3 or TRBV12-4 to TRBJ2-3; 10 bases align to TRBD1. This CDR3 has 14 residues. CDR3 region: CASSLGTGVDTQYF. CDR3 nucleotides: TGCGCCAGCAGCTTAGGGACAGGGGTGGATACGCAGTATTTT.

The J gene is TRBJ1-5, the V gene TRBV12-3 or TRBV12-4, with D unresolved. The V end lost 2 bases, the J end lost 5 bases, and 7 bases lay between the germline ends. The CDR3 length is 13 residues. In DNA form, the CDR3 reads TGTGCCAGCAGTTTAACGGAAGATCAGCCCCAGCATTTT. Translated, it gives CASSLTEDQPQHF.

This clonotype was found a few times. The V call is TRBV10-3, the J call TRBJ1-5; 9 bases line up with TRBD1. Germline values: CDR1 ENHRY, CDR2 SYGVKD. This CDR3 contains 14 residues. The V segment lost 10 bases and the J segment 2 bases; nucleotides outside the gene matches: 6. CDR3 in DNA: TGTGCCACCCACCGGGACAGGGGCAATCAGCCCCAGCATTTT. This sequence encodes CATHRDRGNQPQHF.

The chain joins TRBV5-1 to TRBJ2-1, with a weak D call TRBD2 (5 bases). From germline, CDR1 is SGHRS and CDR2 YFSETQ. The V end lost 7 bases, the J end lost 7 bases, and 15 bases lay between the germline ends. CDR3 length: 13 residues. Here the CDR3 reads CASALLSGNEQFF. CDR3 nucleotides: TGCGCCAGCGCCCTCTTGTCGGGGAATGAGCAGTTCTTC. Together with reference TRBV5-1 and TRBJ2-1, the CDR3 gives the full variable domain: KAGVTQTPRYLIKTRGQQVTLSCSPISGHRSVSWYQQTPGQGLQFLFEYFSETQRNKGNFPGRFSGRQFSNSRSEMNVSTLELGDSALYLCASALLSGNEQFFGPGTRLTVL.

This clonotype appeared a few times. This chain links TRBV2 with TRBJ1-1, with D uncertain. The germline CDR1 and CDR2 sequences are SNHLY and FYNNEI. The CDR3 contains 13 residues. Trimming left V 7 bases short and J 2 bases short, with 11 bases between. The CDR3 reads CASKLGPNTEAFF. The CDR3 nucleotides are TGTGCCAGCAAGTTAGGGCCTAACACTGAAGCTTTCTTT.

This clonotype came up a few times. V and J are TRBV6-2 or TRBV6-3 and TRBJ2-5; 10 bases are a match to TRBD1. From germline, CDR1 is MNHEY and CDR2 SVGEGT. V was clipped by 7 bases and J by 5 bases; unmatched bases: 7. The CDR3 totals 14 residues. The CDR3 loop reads CASIRQGAWETQYF. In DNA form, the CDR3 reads TGTGCCAGCATCAGACAGGGGGCTTGGGAGACCCAGTACTTC.

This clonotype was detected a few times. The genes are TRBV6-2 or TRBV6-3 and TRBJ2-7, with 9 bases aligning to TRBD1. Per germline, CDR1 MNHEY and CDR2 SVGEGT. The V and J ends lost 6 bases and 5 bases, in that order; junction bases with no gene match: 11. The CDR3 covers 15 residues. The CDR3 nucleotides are TGTGCCAGCAGCCGGACCGGGACAGGGTTCAACGAGCAGTACTTC. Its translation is CASSRTGTGFNEQYF.

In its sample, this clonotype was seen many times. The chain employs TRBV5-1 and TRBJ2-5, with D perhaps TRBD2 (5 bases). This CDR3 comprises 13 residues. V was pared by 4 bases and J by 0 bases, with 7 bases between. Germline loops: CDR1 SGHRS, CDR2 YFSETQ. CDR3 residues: CASSKADQETQYF. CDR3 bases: TGCGCCAGCAGCAAAGCGGACCAAGAGACCCAGTACTTC.

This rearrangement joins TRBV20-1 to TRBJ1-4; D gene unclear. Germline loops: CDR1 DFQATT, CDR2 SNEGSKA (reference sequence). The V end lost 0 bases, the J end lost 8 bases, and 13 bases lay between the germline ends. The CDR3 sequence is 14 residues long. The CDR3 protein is CSARDGPREEKLFF. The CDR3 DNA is TGCAGTGCTAGAGACGGACCTAGGGAGGAAAAACTGTTTTTT.

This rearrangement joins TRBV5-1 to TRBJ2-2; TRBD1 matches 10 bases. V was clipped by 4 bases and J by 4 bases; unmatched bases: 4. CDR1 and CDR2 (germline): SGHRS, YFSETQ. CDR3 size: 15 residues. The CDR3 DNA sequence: TGCGCCAGCAGCACCCGGACAGGGGGCACCGGGGAGCTGTTTTTT. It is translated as CASSTRTGGTGELFF.

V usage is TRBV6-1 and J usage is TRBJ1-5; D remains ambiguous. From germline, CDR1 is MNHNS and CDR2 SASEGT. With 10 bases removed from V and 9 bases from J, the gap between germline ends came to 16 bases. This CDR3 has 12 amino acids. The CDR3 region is CATQEGGLPQHF. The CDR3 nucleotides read TGTGCCACCCAAGAGGGAGGTCTGCCCCAGCATTTT.

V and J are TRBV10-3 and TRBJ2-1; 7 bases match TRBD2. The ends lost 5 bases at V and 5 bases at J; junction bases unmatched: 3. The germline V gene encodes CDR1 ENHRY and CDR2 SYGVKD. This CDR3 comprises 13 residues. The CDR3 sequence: CAISSGVNNEQFF. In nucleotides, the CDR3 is TGTGCCATCAGTAGCGGGGTAAACAATGAGCAGTTCTTC.

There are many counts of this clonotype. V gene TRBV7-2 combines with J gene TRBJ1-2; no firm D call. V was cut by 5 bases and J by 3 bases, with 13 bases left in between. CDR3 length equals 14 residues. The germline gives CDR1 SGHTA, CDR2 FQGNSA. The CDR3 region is CASSPLPEHYGYTF. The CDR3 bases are TGTGCCAGCAGCCCCCTTCCAGAGCACTATGGCTACACCTTC.

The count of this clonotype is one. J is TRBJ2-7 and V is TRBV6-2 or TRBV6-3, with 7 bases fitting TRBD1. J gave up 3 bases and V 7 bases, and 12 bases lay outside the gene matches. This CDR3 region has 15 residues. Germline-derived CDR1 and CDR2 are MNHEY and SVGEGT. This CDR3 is CASTRTGPVDYEQYF. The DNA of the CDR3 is TGTGCCAGCACCCGGACAGGCCCTGTCGACTACGAGCAGTACTTC.

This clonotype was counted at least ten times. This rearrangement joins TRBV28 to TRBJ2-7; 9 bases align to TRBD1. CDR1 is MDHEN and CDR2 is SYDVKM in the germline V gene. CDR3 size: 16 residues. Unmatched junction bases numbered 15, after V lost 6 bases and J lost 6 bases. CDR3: CASRMRMGQGRGEQYF. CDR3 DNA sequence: TGTGCCAGCAGGATGAGGATGGGACAGGGCCGGGGCGAGCAGTACTTC.

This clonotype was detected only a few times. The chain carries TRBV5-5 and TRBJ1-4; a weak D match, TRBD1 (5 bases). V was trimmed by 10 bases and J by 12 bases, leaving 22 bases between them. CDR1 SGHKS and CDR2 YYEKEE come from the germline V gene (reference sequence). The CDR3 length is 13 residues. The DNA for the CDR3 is TGTGCCTCACAAGGGGACGGGGGTGGTGAACTGTTTTTT. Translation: CASQGDGGGELFF.